The clone carrying this T cell receptor beta chain was detected a few times. As every portion of the isolated RNA was reverse transcribed, the sequencing read expressed TCRB transcripts. Assay: immunoSEQ multiplex PCR; the TCRdb copy retains only in-frame clones and omits some. The sample contains fewer than 550,000 clones, over 9.5% of which appear only once. This entry belongs to a study of beta chain features in type 1 diabetes. About the study: Across every sample, about 100 million sorted cells were examined in total.

Trimming stripped 0 bases from V and 3 bases from J, with 5 bases between. Germline V gene data show CDR1 as SGHDN and CDR2 as FVKESK. This CDR3 spans 13 amino acids. The receptor's source is a young woman in good health. Sequenced material: naive CD4+ T cells from blood. The chain recombines TRBV14 with TRBJ1-2, with D hard to call. DNA for the CDR3: TGTGCCAGCAGCCAAGATTGGGACTATGGCTACACCTTC. Amino acid sequence: CASSQDWDYGYTF.